Reported below is one T cell receptor (beta chain). Its antigen is not identified. In making TCR beta libraries, quantitative 5'-RACE with molecular barcodes was used. TCRdb itself ran the 5' RACE reads through MiXCR, one entry per CDR3 protein. This table has roughly 370,000 distinct CDR3 sequences, about 20% appearing once. The data originate from a study of CD8 T cells in ankylosing spondylitis. Broader study findings: Earlier reports found some motif variants in synovial fluid and blood in reactive arthritis. Clones that were linked to disease were CD8+ and were relatively rare in peripheral blood. Significant enrichment of disease-linked clones was reportedly seen in matched ankylosing spondylitis synovial fluid. What appeared characteristic of ankylosing spondylitis blood was a TCR beta motif of 7 or 8 highly homologous variants.

The clonotype was recovered from a male donor with ankylosing spondylitis. The sample was blood, either unsorted or a sorted T cell fraction (not recorded which).

The CDR3 region is CASRPYRGPDNEQFF. For the CDR3, the DNA is TGTGCCAGCAGACCCTACAGGGGGCCCGACAATGAGCAGTTCTTC. V and J are TRBV7-2 and TRBJ2-1; 9 positions agree with TRBD1. Per germline, CDR1 SGHTA and CDR2 FQGNSA. The CDR3 has 15 amino acids. J gave up 5 bases and V 6 bases, and 8 bases lay outside the gene matches.